These 26 T cell receptor beta chains originate from one sample sequenced in a study of a mutant IDH1 vaccine in newly diagnosed glioma. Produced via immunoSEQ multiplex PCR; TCRdb's table is partial and in-frame only. The table records about 48,000 clones, approximately 79% of them present only once. Specified time point: week 35, safety follow-up. Vaccine doses each comprised 300 ug of mutant IDH1 20-mer peptide, with topical imiquimod. Their antigens remain unidentified. Specimen: PBMCs, collected from a glioma patient whose treatment included an IDH1 peptide vaccine. These receptor sequences come from a man in his forties with glioma.

The chain uses TRBV7-9 and TRBJ1-2; tentatively, D is TRBD1 (5 bases). Germline V CDR1 and CDR2: SEHNR, FQNEAQ (reference sequence). The CDR3 has 14 residues. V lost 3 bases, J lost 2 bases, and 10 bases lay in between. The CDR3 protein is CASSLRQMNYGYTF. CDR3 sequence (DNA): TGTGCCAGCAGCTTGAGACAGATGAACTATGGCTACACCTTC.

The chain employs TRBV9 and TRBJ2-2; TRBD2 agrees at 8 bases. Germline V gene sequence: CDR1 SGDLS, CDR2 YYNGEE. The V segment lost 3 bases and the J segment 6 bases; nucleotides outside the gene matches: 4. The length of the CDR3 is 14 residues. This CDR3 reads CASSGGGGSGELFF. CDR3 DNA sequence: TGTGCCAGCAGCGGCGGCGGGGGGTCCGGGGAGCTGTTTTTT.

This clone appeared a few times. The chain couples TRBV10-1 to TRBJ1-6, with D unresolved. This CDR3 contains 12 residues. Germline assignment: CDR1 WNHNN and CDR2 SYGVQD (reference sequence). V was clipped by 8 bases and J by 8 bases, with 10 bases between them. The CDR3 DNA is TGCGCCAGCTCGTTCTTGGATTCACCCCTCCACTTT. It yields the protein CASSFLDSPLHF.

The V and J genes are TRBV7-2 and TRBJ1-6; 8 positions match TRBD1. The CDR3 length is 13 residues. Germline CDR1 and CDR2: SGHTA and FQGNSA. The V segment lost 2 bases and the J segment 11 bases; nucleotides outside the gene matches: 2. The CDR3 region has the DNA TGTGCCAGCAGCTTACAGGGGGCAGCACCCCTCCACTTT. Amino acids: CASSLQGAAPLHF.

The chain couples TRBV6-5 to TRBJ2-7; tentatively, D is TRBD2 (6 bases). This CDR3 spans 15 amino acids. The ends were cut back, 5 bases at V and 3 bases at J, with 17 bases in the middle. Germline V gene data show CDR1 as MNHEY and CDR2 as SVGAGI. CDR3 nucleotide sequence: TGTGCCAGCAGTGCCCGACTAGAGACGGACTACGAGCAGTACTTC. Its translation is CASSARLETDYEQYF.

This clone was seen only a few times. For the CDR3, the DNA is TGTGCCAGTACCGATGGGGCAGGGGGGTACTATGGCTACACCTTC. Translating it yields CASTDGAGGYYGYTF. The chain carries TRBV19 and TRBJ1-2; TRBD1 agrees at 7 bases. Germline V gene sequence: CDR1 LNHDA, CDR2 SQIVND (reference sequence). Losses at the gene ends were 7 bases for V and 3 bases for J; bases not matched to a gene: 11. The CDR3 runs 15 residues.

The J gene is TRBJ1-4, the V gene TRBV4-1; 9 bases line up with TRBD1. The CDR3 is made up of 15 amino acids. V dropped 1 base and J dropped 11; count of bases not matched to a gene: 8. Germline CDR1 MGHRA, CDR2 YSYEKL. CDR3 residues: CASSQGDREFGKLFF. The CDR3 coding sequence is TGCGCCAGCAGCCAAGGGGACAGGGAGTTTGGGAAACTGTTTTTT.

V usage is TRBV29-1 and J usage is TRBJ2-3; TRBD2 is a possible D gene (5 bases). The CDR3 runs to 14 residues. CDR1 is SQVTM and CDR2 is ANQGSEA in the germline V gene. V shed 3 bases and J shed 4 bases, with 14 bases lying between them. In DNA form, the CDR3 reads TGCAGCGTTGACTCAGACTCCGGGGCAGATACGCAGTATTTT. Protein: CSVDSDSGADTQYF.

The chain links TRBV9 to TRBJ2-3; TRBD2 aligns across 11 bases. V dropped 4 bases and J dropped 3; count of bases not matched to a gene: 4. The CDR3 contains 15 residues. Germline CDR1 and CDR2: SGDLS and YYNGEE. The CDR3, as DNA: TGTGCCAGCAGCACGGGACTAGCGGTTACAGATACGCAGTATTTT. Protein: CASSTGLAVTDTQYF.

The V gene is TRBV7-9, the J gene TRBJ1-3, with unresolved D. V was trimmed by 5 bases and J by 0 bases, leaving 8 bases between them. The CDR3 contains 14 residues. CDR1 and CDR2 (germline): SEHNR, FQNEAQ (reference sequence). The DNA for the CDR3 is TGTGCCAGCAGCCTGACAATCTCTGGAAACACCATATATTTT. Translated, it gives CASSLTISGNTIYF.

The CDR3 spells CASSMADGGPQHF. CDR3 coding DNA: TGTGCCAGTAGTATGGCGGACGGAGGGCCCCAGCATTTT. This rearrangement joins TRBV19 to TRBJ1-5, with unresolved D. The CDR3 covers 13 residues. Germline values: CDR1 LNHDA, CDR2 SQIVND (reference sequence). Trimming left V 3 bases short and J 9 bases short, with 12 bases between.

The gene calls are TRBV7-9 and TRBJ1-1; D is undetermined. This CDR3 has 11 amino acids. Germline V lookup: CDR1 SEHNR, CDR2 FQNEAQ (reference sequence). Trimming cost V 1 base and J 7 bases, with 4 bases left between them. CDR3 DNA sequence: TGTGCCAGCAGCTTAGGGGGTGAAGCTTTCTTT. Its protein product is CASSLGGEAFF.

The chain couples TRBV4-1 to TRBJ1-2; 9 bases map to TRBD1. After removal of 4 bases from V and 1 base from J, the junction contained 7 bases not matched to a gene. The germline V gene has CDR1 MGHRA and CDR2 YSYEKL. This CDR3 region has 16 residues. The DNA for the CDR3 is TGCGCCAGCAGCCGGGGGGGACAGGGCCATAACTATGGCTACACCTTC. This codes for CASSRGGQGHNYGYTF.

The J gene is TRBJ2-5, the V gene TRBV19; 12 bases fit TRBD1. Germline V gene sequence: CDR1 LNHDA, CDR2 SQIVND (reference sequence). V lost 6 bases and J lost 4; bases outside the gene matches: 6. This CDR3 has 15 amino acids. CDR3 sequence (DNA): TGTGCCAGTAGCCCCCGGGACAGGGGGCCAGAGACCCAGTACTTC. Protein product: CASSPRDRGPETQYF. The complete variable domain, with remaining parts taken from reference TRBV19 and TRBJ2-5, reads DGGITQSPKYLFRKEGQNVTLSCEQNLNHDAMYWYRQDPGQGLRLIYYSQIVNDFQKGDIAEGYSVSREKKESFPLTVTSAQKNPTAFYLCASSPRDRGPETQYFGPGTRLLVL.

As DNA, the CDR3 is TGTGCCAGTACCCCAGGGGGTTGGGGCGGAAAAGAGACCCAGTACTTC. This sequence encodes CASTPGGWGGKETQYF. The rearrangement uses TRBV19 and TRBJ2-5, with 7 bases lining up with TRBD1. The V gene's germline CDR1 is LNHDA and CDR2 SQIVND (reference sequence). The V and J ends lost 7 bases and 3 bases, in that order; junction bases with no gene match: 14. The CDR3 totals 16 residues.

The chain employs TRBV14 and TRBJ1-4; TRBD1 agrees at 7 bases. This CDR3 has 16 residues. Germline V gives CDR1 SGHDN, CDR2 FVKESK. V shed 5 bases and J 5 bases; nucleotides not matched to a gene: 11. CDR3: CASSDRQGLVNEKLFF. Here the CDR3 DNA reads TGTGCCAGCAGCGACCGACAGGGTTTGGTGAATGAAAAACTGTTTTTT.

V is TRBV29-1 and J is TRBJ1-2; D is uncertain. CDR1 and CDR2 from the germline V gene are SQVTM and ANQGSEA. V lost 4 bases and J 8 bases, leaving 11 bases between the germline ends. This CDR3 spans 11 amino acids. As DNA, the CDR3 is TGCAGCGTTGCGCAGTTAACGGGCTACACCTTC. Its protein product is CSVAQLTGYTF. The full variable domain, completed using reference TRBV29-1 and TRBJ1-2, is SAVISQKPSRDICQRGTSLTIQCQVDSQVTMMFWYRQQPGQSLTLIATANQGSEATYESGFVIDKFPISRPNLTFSTLTVSNMSPEDSSIYLCSVAQLTGYTFGSGTRLTVV.

Here the CDR3 reads CASSPGQGEAFF. CDR3 bases: TGCGCCAGCAGCCCGGGACAGGGTGAAGCTTTCTTT. The J gene is TRBJ1-1, the V gene TRBV4-1; 9 bases are shared with TRBD1. J gave up 7 bases and V 4 bases, and 1 base lay outside the gene matches. CDR3 length: 12 amino acids. Germline V gene sequence: CDR1 MGHRA, CDR2 YSYEKL.

This clone was picked up a small number of times. The chain links TRBV7-9 to TRBJ1-1; D gene unclear. V lost 5 bases and J 7 bases, leaving 17 bases between the germline ends. Germline loops: CDR1 SEHNR, CDR2 FQNEAQ (reference sequence). The CDR3 consists of 14 residues. This chain's CDR3 is CASSPPGWVGEAFF. CDR3 coding DNA: TGTGCCAGCAGCCCCCCGGGGTGGGTGGGTGAAGCTTTCTTT.

The chain recombines TRBV27 with TRBJ2-7; D uncertain. CDR1 MNHEY and CDR2 SMNVEV come from the germline V gene (reference sequence). The CDR3 loop spans 13 amino acids. V shed 5 bases and J shed 0 bases, with 8 bases lying between them. CDR3 residues: CASSPRGSYEQYF. The CDR3 bases are TGTGCCAGCAGTCCCCGCGGCTCCTACGAGCAGTACTTC.

V usage is TRBV2 and J usage is TRBJ2-5, with 10 bases aligning to TRBD1. The germline V gene encodes CDR1 SNHLY and CDR2 FYNNEI. V dropped 7 bases and J dropped 5; count of bases not matched to a gene: 7. The CDR3 consists of 14 residues. The CDR3 loop reads CASIGTGARETQYF. In DNA, the CDR3 is TGTGCCAGCATCGGGACAGGGGCAAGGGAGACCCAGTACTTC.

V gene TRBV5-1 combines with J gene TRBJ2-3; perhaps TRBD2 as D (6 bases). Trimming removed 5 bases from V and 6 bases from J, with 16 bases in between. Germline V CDR1 and CDR2: SGHRS, YFSETQ. CDR3 size: 14 residues. The CDR3 loop is CASSPAGMGDTQYF. DNA of the CDR3: TGCGCCAGCAGTCCCGCGGGAATGGGCGATACGCAGTATTTT.

V is TRBV18 and J is TRBJ2-5; TRBD1 might be the D (6 bases). The V end lost 2 bases, the J end lost 4 bases, and 11 bases lay between the germline ends. This CDR3 comprises 14 residues. Germline CDR1 is KGHSH and CDR2 is LQKENI. CDR3 nucleotides: TGTGCCAGCTCACCAAGTGTAGGGGGAGAGACCCAGTACTTC. Protein product: CASSPSVGGETQYF.

V and J are TRBV5-1 and TRBJ1-1; TRBD1 agrees at 7 bases. This CDR3 spans 15 amino acids. Germline assignment: CDR1 SGHRS and CDR2 YFSETQ. The V gene end was trimmed by 4 bases and the J gene end by 1 base; junction bases not matched to a gene: 7. CDR3 in DNA: TGCGCCAGCAGCATACAGGGGAGGCCGAACACTGAAGCTTTCTTT. Encoded protein: CASSIQGRPNTEAFF.

The V call is TRBV28, the J call TRBJ2-3; 11 bases are shared with TRBD2. The CDR3 is 17 amino acids. The germline CDR1 and CDR2 sequences are MDHEN and SYDVKM. J gave up 0 bases and V 4 bases, and 6 bases lay outside the gene matches. This CDR3 is CASSSTSGGTSTDTQYF. The CDR3 DNA is TGTGCCAGCAGTTCAACTAGCGGGGGCACTAGCACAGATACGCAGTATTTT.

The chain combines TRBV9 with TRBJ1-2, with 9 nucleotides matching TRBD1. Looked up from germline, CDR1 is SGDLS and CDR2 is YYNGEE. J gave up 8 bases and V 3 bases, and 8 bases lay outside the gene matches. There are 14 residues in the CDR3. The CDR3 sequence: CASSGGTGFRGYTF. The CDR3 DNA reads as TGTGCCAGCAGCGGGGGGACAGGGTTCCGCGGCTACACCTTC.